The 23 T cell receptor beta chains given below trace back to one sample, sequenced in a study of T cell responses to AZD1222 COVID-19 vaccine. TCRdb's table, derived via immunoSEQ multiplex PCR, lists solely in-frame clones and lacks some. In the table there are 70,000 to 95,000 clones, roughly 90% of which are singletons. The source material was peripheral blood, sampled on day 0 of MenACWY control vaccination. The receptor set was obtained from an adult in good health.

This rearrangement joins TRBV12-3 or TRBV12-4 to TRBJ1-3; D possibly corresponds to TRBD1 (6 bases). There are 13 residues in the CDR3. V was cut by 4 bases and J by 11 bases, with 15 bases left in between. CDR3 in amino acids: CASSSGGPSAIYF. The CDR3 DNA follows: TGTGCCAGCAGTTCCGGGGGGCCTAGCGCCATATATTTT.

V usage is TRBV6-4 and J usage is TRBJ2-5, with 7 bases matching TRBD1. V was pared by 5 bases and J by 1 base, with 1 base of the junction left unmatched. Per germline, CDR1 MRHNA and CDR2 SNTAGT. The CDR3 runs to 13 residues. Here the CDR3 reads CASSRTGQETQYF. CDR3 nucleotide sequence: TGTGCCAGCAGTCGGACAGGCCAAGAGACCCAGTACTTC.

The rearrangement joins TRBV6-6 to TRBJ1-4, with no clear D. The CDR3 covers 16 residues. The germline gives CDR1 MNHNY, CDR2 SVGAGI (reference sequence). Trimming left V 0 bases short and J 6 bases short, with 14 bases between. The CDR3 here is CASSYSLRVRDEKLFF. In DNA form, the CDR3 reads TGTGCCAGCAGTTACTCGTTAAGGGTCCGGGATGAAAAACTGTTTTTT.

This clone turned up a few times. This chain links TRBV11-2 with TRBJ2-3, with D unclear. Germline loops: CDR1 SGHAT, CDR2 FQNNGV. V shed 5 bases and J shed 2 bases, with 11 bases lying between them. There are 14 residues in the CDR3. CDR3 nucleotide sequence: TGTGCCAGCAGCCTGGGATCAATCACAGATACGCAGTATTTT. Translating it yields CASSLGSITDTQYF.

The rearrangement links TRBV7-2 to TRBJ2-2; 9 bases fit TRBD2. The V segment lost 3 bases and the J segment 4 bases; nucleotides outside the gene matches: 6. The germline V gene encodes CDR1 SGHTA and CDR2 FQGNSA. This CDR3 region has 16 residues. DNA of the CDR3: TGTGCCAGCAGCTTCGGTGCGGGGGGGTTCACCGGGGAGCTGTTTTTT. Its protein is CASSFGAGGFTGELFF.

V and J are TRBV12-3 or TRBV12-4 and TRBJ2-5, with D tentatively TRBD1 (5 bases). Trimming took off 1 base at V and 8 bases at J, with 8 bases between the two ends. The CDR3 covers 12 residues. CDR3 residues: CASSLGGSTQYF. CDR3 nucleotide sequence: TGTGCCAGCAGTTTAGGGGGCAGTACCCAGTACTTC.

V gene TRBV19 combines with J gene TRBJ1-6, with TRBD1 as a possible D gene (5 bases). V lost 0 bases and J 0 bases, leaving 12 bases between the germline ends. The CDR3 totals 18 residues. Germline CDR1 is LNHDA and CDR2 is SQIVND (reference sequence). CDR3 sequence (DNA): TGTGCCAGTAGTATAGACAAGGGGCGCCCCTCCTATAATTCACCCCTCCACTTT. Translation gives CASSIDKGRPSYNSPLHF.

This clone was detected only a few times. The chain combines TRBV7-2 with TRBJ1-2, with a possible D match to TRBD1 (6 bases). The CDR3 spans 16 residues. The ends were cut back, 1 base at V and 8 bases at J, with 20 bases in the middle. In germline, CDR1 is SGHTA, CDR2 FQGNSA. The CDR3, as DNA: TGTGCCAGCAGCTTAGAGGCTGCAGGGGTTCCTGGGGGCTACACCTTC. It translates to CASSLEAAGVPGGYTF.

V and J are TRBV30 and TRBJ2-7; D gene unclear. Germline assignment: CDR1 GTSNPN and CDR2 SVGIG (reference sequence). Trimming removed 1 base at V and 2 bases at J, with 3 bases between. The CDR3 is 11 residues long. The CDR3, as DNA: TGTGCCTGGAGTGCAACCTACGAGCAGTACTTC. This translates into CAWSATYEQYF.

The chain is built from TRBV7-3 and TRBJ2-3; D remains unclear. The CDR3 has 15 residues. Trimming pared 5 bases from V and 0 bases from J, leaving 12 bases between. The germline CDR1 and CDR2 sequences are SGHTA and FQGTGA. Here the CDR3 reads CASSLTGFSTDTQYF. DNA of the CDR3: TGTGCCAGCAGCCTCACCGGGTTTAGCACAGATACGCAGTATTTT. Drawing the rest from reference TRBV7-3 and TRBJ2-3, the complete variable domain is GAGVSQTPSNKVTEKGKYVELRCDPISGHTALYWYRQSLGQGPEFLIYFQGTGAADDSGLPNDRFFAVRPEGSVSTLKIQRTERGDSAVYLCASSLTGFSTDTQYFGPGTRLTVL.

As DNA, the CDR3 is TGTGCCTGGAGTGGTGGGCAGGGGGCTAGACAGGCGGGGAAACTGTTTTTT. Translation gives CAWSGGQGARQAGKLFF. The V and J genes are TRBV30 and TRBJ1-4; 8 nucleotides match TRBD1. Looked up from germline, CDR1 is GTSNPN and CDR2 is SVGIG (reference sequence). Unmatched junction bases numbered 18, after V lost 1 base and J lost 11 bases. The CDR3 loop spans 17 amino acids.

The CDR3 sequence is CASSETAGGYEQYF. CDR3 nucleotide sequence: TGTGCCAGCAGTGAGACCGCCGGGGGGTACGAGCAGTACTTC. The chain recombines TRBV6-1 with TRBJ2-7; 7 nucleotides agree with TRBD2. Germline CDR1 reads MNHNS; CDR2 reads SASEGT. After removal of 3 bases from V and 4 bases from J, the junction contained 6 bases not matched to a gene. The CDR3 has 14 residues.

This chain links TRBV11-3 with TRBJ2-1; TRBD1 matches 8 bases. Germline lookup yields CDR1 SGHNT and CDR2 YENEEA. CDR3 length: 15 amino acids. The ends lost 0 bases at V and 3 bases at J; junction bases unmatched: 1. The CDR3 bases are TGTGCCAGCAGCTTAGATACAGGGGGCTACAATGAGCAGTTCTTC. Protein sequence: CASSLDTGGYNEQFF.

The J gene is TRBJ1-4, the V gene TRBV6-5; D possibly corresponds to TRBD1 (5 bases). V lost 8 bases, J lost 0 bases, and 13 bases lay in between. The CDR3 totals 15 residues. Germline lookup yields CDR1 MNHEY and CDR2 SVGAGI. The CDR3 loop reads CASASRDATNEKLFF. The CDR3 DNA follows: TGTGCCAGCGCATCCAGGGATGCAACTAATGAAAAACTGTTTTTT.

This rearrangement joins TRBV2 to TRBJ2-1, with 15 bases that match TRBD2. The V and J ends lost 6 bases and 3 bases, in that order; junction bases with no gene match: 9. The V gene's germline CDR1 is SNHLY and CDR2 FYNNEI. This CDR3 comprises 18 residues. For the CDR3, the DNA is TGTGCCAGCAGGGGGACTAGCGGGGGGATAAGCGACTACAATGAGCAGTTCTTC. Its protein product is CASRGTSGGISDYNEQFF.

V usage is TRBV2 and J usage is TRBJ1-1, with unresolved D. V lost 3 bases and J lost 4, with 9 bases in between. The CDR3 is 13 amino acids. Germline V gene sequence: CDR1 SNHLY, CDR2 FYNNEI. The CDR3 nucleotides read TGTGCCAGCAGTGACGACCGGGGCACTGAAGCTTTCTTT. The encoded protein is CASSDDRGTEAFF.

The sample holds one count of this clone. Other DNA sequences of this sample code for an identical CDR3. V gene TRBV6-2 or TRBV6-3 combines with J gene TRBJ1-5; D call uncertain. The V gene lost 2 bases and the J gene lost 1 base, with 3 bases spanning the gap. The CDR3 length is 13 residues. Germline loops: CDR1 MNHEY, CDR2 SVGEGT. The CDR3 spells CASSYGSNQPQHF. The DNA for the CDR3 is TGTGCCAGCAGTTACGGCAGCAATCAGCCCCAGCATTTT.

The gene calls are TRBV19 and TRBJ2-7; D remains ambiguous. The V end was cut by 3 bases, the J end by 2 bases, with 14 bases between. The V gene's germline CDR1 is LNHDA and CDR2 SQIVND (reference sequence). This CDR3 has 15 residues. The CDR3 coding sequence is TGTGCCAGTAGTATGTATTCGGAACAGCCCTACGAGCAGTACTTC. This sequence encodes CASSMYSEQPYEQYF.

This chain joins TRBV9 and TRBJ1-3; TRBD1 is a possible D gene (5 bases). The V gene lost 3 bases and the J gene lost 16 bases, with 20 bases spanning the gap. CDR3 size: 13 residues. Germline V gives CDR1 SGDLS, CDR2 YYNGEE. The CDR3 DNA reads TGTGCCAGCAGCGACGGCCCCCGGGACCGAAAGTATTTT. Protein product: CASSDGPRDRKYF. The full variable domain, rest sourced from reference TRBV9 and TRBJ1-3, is DSGVTQTPKHLITATGQRVTLRCSPRSGDLSVYWYQQSLDQGLQFLIQYYNGEERAKGNILERFSAQQFPDLHSELNLSSLELGDSALYFCASSDGPRDRKYFGEGSWLTVV.

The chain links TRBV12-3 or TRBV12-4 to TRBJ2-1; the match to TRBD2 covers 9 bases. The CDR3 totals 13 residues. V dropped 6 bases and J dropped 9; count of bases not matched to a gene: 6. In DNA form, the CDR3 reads TGTGCCAGCAGAGCGGGGGGTTCTGCTGAGCAGTTCTTC. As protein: CASRAGGSAEQFF.

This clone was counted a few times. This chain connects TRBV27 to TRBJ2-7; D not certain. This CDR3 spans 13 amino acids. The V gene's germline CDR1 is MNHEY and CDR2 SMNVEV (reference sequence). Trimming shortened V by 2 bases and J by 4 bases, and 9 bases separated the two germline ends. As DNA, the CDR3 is TGTGCCAGCAGTTTAGGGTTCGGGTACGAGCAGTACTTC. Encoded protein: CASSLGFGYEQYF.

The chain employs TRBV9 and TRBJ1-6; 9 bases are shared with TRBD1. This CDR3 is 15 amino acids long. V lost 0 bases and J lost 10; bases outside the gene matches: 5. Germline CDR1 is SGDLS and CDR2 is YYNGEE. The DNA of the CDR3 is TGTGCCAGCAGCGTAGAGGGACAGGGTTGGTCACCCCTCCACTTT. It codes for CASSVEGQGWSPLHF.

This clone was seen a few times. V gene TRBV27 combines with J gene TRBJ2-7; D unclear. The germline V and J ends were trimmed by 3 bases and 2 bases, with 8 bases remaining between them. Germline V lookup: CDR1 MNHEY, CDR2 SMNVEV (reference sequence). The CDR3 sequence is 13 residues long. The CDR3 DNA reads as TGTGCCAGCAGTTTGGGATCCGCCTACGAGCAGTACTTC. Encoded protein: CASSLGSAYEQYF.